These 13 T cell receptor beta chains originate from one sample sequenced in a study of shared clonotypes between healthy human individuals. Naivety among CD8 cells was defined by CD45RO negativity and positive CCR7 selection, thereby excluding terminally differentiated effector memory CD45RA+ cells. Profiled with immunoSEQ multiplex PCR; TCRdb holds only in-frame clones, not every one. This sample has approximately 2,000,000 clones, with just under 95% found just once. Sequencing was performed on naive CD8+ T cells from PBMCs. These receptor sequences come from a man aged 18 to 29 in good health. Some clones in this sample may be carry-over from other donors' samples.

The V gene is TRBV25-1, the J gene TRBJ2-3, with 7 positions matching TRBD2. Per the germline V gene, CDR1 is MGHDK and CDR2 is SYGVNS. The V segment lost 4 bases and the J segment 0 bases; nucleotides outside the gene matches: 13. The length of the CDR3 is 18 residues. The CDR3 loop is CASSGPAGVFISTDTQYF. The CDR3 DNA follows: TGTGCCAGCAGTGGCCCGGCGGGAGTTTTTATCAGCACAGATACGCAGTATTTT.

The chain combines TRBV2 with TRBJ2-5, with D possibly TRBD1 on 6 matching bases. V gave up 3 bases and J gave up 1 base, with 12 bases separating them. Germline CDR1 is SNHLY and CDR2 is FYNNEI. The CDR3 totals 15 residues. As DNA, the CDR3 is TGTGCCAGCAGTGATCCTCGGACAGTCCAAGAGACCCAGTACTTC. Its protein is CASSDPRTVQETQYF.

The J gene is TRBJ2-7, the V gene TRBV28; D might be TRBD2 (5 bases). Germline CDR1 and CDR2: MDHEN and SYDVKM. V gave up 3 bases and J gave up 7 bases, with 19 bases separating them. The length of the CDR3 is 15 residues. The CDR3 nucleotides read TGTGCCAGCAGTTTGACGGGAACTCCGACCTGGGAGCAGTACTTC. Translated: CASSLTGTPTWEQYF.

CDR3 coding DNA: TGTGCCAGCAGTTTGTTCAGGGGAGGCATAGAAAAACTGTTTTTT. It specifies CASSLFRGGIEKLFF. The chain has TRBV28 and TRBJ1-4; the D gene is possibly TRBD1 (6 bases). The germline V and J ends were trimmed by 3 bases and 8 bases, with 16 bases remaining between them. This CDR3 comprises 15 residues. The germline V gene encodes CDR1 MDHEN and CDR2 SYDVKM.

V and J are TRBV19 and TRBJ1-1, with D tentatively TRBD1 (6 bases). CDR3 size: 14 residues. Germline V lookup: CDR1 LNHDA, CDR2 SQIVND (reference sequence). Trimming cost V 5 bases and J 1 base, with 11 bases left between them. In DNA form, the CDR3 reads TGTGCCAGTAGTGCATGGGACAAGAACACTGAAGCTTTCTTT. This translates into CASSAWDKNTEAFF.

The chain recombines TRBV27 with TRBJ2-7; the match to TRBD1 covers 8 bases. J was trimmed by 3 bases and V by 5 bases; bases with no gene match: 9. The CDR3 runs to 15 residues. Germline lookup yields CDR1 MNHEY and CDR2 SMNVEV (reference sequence). CDR3 sequence: CASSKRTGNVYEQYF. In nucleotides, the CDR3 is TGTGCCAGCAGTAAGCGGACAGGGAATGTCTACGAGCAGTACTTC.

This rearrangement joins TRBV28 to TRBJ2-2; the match to TRBD1 covers 8 bases. CDR3 length equals 16 residues. V lost 5 bases, J lost 4 bases, and 9 bases stayed unmatched. In germline, CDR1 is MDHEN, CDR2 SYDVKM. CDR3 in amino acids: CASSPQQGVGTGELFF. In DNA form, the CDR3 reads TGTGCCAGCAGTCCGCAACAGGGGGTGGGCACCGGGGAGCTGTTTTTT.

As for this clone: Different DNA sequences within this sample yield the same CDR3. As DNA, the CDR3 is TGCAGCGTTGGGGTGACCTCCAGCTCCTACAATGAGCAGTTCTTC. It specifies CSVGVTSSSYNEQFF. This chain uses TRBV29-1 with TRBJ2-1, with D hard to call. Trimming stripped 4 bases from V and 0 bases from J, with 13 bases between. The CDR3 extends over 15 amino acids. Germline V gene data show CDR1 as SQVTM and CDR2 as ANQGSEA.

The chain is built from TRBV27 and TRBJ2-1; maybe TRBD2 (6 bases). V shed 5 bases and J shed 4 bases, with 15 bases lying between them. There are 15 residues in the CDR3. In germline, CDR1 is MNHEY, CDR2 SMNVEV (reference sequence). The CDR3 DNA reads TGTGCCAGCAGTCCCACGGGACTCCTATACAATGAGCAGTTCTTC. Its translation is CASSPTGLLYNEQFF.

The chain links TRBV11-2 to TRBJ2-1, with TRBD2 as a possible D gene (5 bases). The CDR3 loop spans 15 amino acids. In germline, CDR1 is SGHAT, CDR2 FQNNGV. V was shortened by 4 bases and J by 0 bases, with 10 bases between the two germline ends. CDR3: CASSSPRASYNEQFF. CDR3 DNA sequence: TGTGCCAGCAGCTCCCCGCGGGCCTCCTACAATGAGCAGTTCTTC.

This rearrangement joins TRBV27 to TRBJ2-1, with 8 bases fitting TRBD2. Germline CDR1 MNHEY, CDR2 SMNVEV (reference sequence). The CDR3 length is 14 residues. After removal of 6 bases from V and 6 bases from J, the junction contained 7 bases not matched to a gene. CDR3 nucleotides: TGTGCCAGCAGCCCGGGACTAGTCCTCAATGAGCAGTTCTTC. Its protein is CASSPGLVLNEQFF.

This clone was recorded once. The chain joins TRBV15 to TRBJ2-1; 7 nucleotides match TRBD2. The germline gives CDR1 LNHNV, CDR2 YYDKDF (reference sequence). This CDR3 is 17 amino acids long. With 3 bases clipped from V and 9 bases from J, the junction kept 17 bases outside the gene matches. The CDR3, as DNA: TGTGCCACCAGCAGCTTCGGGTACGGGGGGTCCGACGCTGAGCAGTTCTTC. This codes for CATSSFGYGGSDAEQFF.

In its sample, this clone was seen a few times. The chain has TRBV5-4 and TRBJ1-1; D might be TRBD1 (6 bases). Germline-derived CDR1 and CDR2 are SGHNT and YYREEE (reference sequence). The CDR3 has 12 amino acids. Trimming left V 9 bases short and J 1 base short, with 10 bases between. DNA for the CDR3: TGTGCCACAGGGGCCGGGAACACTGAAGCTTTCTTT. Amino acids: CATGAGNTEAFF.